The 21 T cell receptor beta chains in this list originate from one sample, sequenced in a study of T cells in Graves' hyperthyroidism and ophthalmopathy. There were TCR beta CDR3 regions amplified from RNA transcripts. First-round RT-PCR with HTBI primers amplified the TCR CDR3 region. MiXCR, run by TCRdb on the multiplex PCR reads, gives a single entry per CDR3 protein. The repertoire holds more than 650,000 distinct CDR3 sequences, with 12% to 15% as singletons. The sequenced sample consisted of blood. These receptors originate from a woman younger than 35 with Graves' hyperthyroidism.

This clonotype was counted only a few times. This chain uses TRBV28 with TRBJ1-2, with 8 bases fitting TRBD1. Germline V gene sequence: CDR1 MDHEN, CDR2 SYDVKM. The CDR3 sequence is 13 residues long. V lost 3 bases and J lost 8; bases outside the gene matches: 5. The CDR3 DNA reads TGTGCCAGCAGTTTTCAGGGGGCGAGGGGCTACACCTTC. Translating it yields CASSFQGARGYTF.

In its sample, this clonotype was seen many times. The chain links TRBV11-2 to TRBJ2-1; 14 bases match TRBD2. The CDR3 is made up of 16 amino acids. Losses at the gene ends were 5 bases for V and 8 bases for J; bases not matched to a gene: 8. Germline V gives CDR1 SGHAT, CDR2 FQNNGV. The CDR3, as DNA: TGTGCCAGCAGCCTCGGGACTAGCGGGAGTGCACATGAGCAGTTCTTC. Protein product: CASSLGTSGSAHEQFF.

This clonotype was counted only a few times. The CDR3 is CSAIERGQGQFF. The CDR3 coding sequence is TGCAGTGCTATAGAGAGGGGGCAAGGGCAGTTCTTC. The rearrangement joins TRBV20-1 to TRBJ2-1; 7 bases agree with TRBD1. Germline CDR1 is DFQATT and CDR2 is SNEGSKA (reference sequence). The CDR3 totals 12 residues. The V and J ends lost 4 bases and 12 bases, in that order; junction bases with no gene match: 9.

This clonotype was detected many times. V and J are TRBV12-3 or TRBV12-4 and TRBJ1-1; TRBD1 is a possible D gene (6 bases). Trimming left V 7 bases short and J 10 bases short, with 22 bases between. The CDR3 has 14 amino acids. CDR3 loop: CASNPPGQPSSAFF. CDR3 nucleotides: TGTGCCAGCAATCCCCCCGGACAGCCTTCATCAGCTTTCTTT.

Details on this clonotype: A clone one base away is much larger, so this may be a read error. The CDR3, as DNA: TGTGCCAGCAGTTTGGCGGCGGGTATAAGGGGGCAGTACTTC. Protein product: CASSLAAGIRGQYF. The J gene is TRBJ2-7, the V gene TRBV28, with D perhaps being TRBD1 or TRBD2 (5 bases each). V lost 3 bases and J lost 9, with 18 bases in between. This CDR3 spans 14 amino acids. Germline CDR1 MDHEN, CDR2 SYDVKM.

The CDR3 DNA sequence: TGTGCCACCACTAGATCGGGGGTCCAAGAGACCCAGTACTTC. This encodes CATTRSGVQETQYF. V and J are TRBV15 and TRBJ2-5, with D possibly matching TRBD2 (6 bases). V was trimmed by 7 bases and J by 1 base, leaving 13 bases between them. There are 14 residues in the CDR3. Germline CDR1 and CDR2: LNHNV and YYDKDF (reference sequence). Full variable domain (remainder filled in from reference TRBV15 and TRBJ2-5): DAMVIQNPRYQVTQFGKPVTLSCSQTLNHNVMYWYQQKSSQAPKLLFHYYDKDFNNEADTPDNFQSRRPNTSFCFLDIRSPGLGDTAMYLCATTRSGVQETQYFGPGTRLLVL.

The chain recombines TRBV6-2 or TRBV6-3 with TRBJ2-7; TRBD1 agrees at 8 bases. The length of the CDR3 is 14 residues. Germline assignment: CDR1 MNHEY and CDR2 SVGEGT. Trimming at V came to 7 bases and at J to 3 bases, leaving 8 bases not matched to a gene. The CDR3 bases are TGTGCCAGCAAGGCCCGGACAGGGCACTACGAGCAGTACTTC. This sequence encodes CASKARTGHYEQYF.

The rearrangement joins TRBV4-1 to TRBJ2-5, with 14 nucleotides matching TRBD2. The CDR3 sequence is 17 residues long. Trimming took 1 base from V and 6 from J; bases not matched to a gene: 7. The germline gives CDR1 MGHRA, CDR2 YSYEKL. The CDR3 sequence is CASSQVGLAGVTKTQYF. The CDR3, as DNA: TGCGCCAGCAGCCAAGTGGGACTAGCGGGAGTGACAAAGACCCAGTACTTC.

The CDR3 nucleotides are TGTGCCAGCAGTTACCCCGGGACAGGGAAAAATACGCAGTATTTT. It encodes CASSYPGTGKNTQYF. The rearrangement uses TRBV6-2 or TRBV6-3 and TRBJ2-3; 9 positions match TRBD1. With 2 bases clipped from V and 7 bases from J, the junction kept 7 bases outside the gene matches. CDR3 length: 15 amino acids. The germline CDR1 and CDR2 sequences are MNHEY and SVGEGT.

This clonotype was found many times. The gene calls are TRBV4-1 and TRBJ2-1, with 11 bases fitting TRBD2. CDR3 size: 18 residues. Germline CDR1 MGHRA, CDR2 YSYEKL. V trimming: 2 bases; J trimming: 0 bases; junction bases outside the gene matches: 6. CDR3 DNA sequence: TGCGCCAGCAGCCAACCGACTAGCGGGAAGAGCTCCTACAATGAGCAGTTCTTC. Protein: CASSQPTSGKSSYNEQFF.

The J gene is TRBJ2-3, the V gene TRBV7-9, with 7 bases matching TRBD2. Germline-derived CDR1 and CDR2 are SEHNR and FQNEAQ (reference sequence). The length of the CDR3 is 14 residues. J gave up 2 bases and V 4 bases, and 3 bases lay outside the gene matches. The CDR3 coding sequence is TGTGCCAGCAGCTGGGCGGGAGCCACAGATACGCAGTATTTT. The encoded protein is CASSWAGATDTQYF.

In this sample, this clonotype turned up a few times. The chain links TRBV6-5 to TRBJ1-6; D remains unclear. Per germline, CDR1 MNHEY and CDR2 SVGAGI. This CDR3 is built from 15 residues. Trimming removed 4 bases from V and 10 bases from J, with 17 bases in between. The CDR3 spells CASSSFRALNSPLHF. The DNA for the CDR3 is TGTGCCAGCAGTTCGTTCCGGGCCTTAAACTCACCCCTCCACTTT.

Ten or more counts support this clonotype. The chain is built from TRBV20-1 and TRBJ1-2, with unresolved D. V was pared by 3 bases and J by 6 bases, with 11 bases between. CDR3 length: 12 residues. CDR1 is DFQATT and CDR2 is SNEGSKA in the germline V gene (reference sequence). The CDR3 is CSARGDYNGYTF. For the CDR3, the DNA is TGCAGTGCTAGGGGAGATTATAATGGCTACACCTTC.

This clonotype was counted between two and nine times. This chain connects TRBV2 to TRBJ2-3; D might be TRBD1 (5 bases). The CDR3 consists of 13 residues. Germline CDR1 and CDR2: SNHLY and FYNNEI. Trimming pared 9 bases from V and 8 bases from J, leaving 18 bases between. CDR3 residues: CASRWGTRGTQYF. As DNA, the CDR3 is TGTGCCAGTCGATGGGGCACAAGGGGTACGCAGTATTTT.

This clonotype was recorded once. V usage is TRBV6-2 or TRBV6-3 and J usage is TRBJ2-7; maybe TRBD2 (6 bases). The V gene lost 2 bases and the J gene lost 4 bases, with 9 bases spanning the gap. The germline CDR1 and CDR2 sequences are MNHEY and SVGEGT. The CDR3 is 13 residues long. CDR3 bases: TGTGCCAGCAGTTACGGGACTCCTTACGAGCAGTACTTC. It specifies CASSYGTPYEQYF.

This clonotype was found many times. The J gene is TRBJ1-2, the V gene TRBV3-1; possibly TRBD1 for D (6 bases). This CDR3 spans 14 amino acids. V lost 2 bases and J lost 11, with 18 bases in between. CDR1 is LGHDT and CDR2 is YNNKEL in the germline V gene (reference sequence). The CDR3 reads CASSQRAGEEYYTF. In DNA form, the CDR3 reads TGTGCCAGCAGCCAAAGAGCAGGGGAGGAGTATTACACCTTC.

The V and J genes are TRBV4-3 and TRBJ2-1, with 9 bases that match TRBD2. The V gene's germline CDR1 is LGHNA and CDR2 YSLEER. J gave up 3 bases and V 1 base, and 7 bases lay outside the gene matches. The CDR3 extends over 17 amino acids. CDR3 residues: CASSQGAPTSGYNEQFF. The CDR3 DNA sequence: TGCGCCAGCAGCCAAGGGGCACCGACTAGCGGCTACAATGAGCAGTTCTTC.

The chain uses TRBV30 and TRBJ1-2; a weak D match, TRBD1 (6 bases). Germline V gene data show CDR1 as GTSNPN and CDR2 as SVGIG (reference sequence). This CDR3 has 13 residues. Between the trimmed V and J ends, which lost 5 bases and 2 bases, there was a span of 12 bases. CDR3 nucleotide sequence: TGTGCCTGGGATTTTACAGGGAACTATGGCTACACCTTC. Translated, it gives CAWDFTGNYGYTF.

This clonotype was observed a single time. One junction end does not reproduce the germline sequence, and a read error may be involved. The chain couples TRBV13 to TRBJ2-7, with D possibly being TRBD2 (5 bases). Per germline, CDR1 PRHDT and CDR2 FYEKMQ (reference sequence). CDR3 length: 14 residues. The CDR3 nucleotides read TGTGCCAACAGCTTAAGAGGGTATGCCTACGAGCAGTACTTC. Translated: CANSLRGYAYEQYF.

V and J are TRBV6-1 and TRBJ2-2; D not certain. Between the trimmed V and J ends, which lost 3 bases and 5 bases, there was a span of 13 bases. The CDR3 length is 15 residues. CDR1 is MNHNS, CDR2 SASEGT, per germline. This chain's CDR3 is CASSDRNRPTGELFF. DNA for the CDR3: TGTGCCAGCAGTGATAGGAACAGACCAACCGGGGAGCTGTTTTTT.

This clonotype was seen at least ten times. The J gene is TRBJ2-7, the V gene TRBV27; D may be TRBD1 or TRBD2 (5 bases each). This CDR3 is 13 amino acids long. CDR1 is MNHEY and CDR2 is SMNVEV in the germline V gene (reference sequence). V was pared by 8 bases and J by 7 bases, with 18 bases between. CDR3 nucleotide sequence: TGTGCCAGCTCCATGGGACCCGTCTGGGAGCAGTACTTC. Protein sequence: CASSMGPVWEQYF.